In this sample, the clone carrying this TCR beta chain turned up once. Looked up from germline, CDR1 is SGHAT and CDR2 is FQNNGV. The trim removed 4 bases at V and 1 base at J, leaving 6 bases unmatched. The CDR3 is made up of 15 amino acids. This entry comes from a study of blood T cell repertoires in COVID-19. Overall study context: COVID-19 samples, acute and convalescent, were from the United States, Italy and Spain.

Measured with immunoSEQ multiplex PCR; TCRdb has only the in-frame clones, and not every one. The table lists 250,000 to 300,000 clones, about 91% of them singletons. Membership in each cohort depended on participant-reported clinical history. This chain joins TRBV11-2 and TRBJ2-5; 7 bases line up with TRBD1. Sequenced input: PBMCs or T cells enriched from blood (not recorded which). This sequence was found in a human donor in a cohort exposed to, infected with or recovered from COVID-19 (not recorded which). The donor label of this sample is uncertain. The CDR3 spells CASSYRQGSQETQYF. CDR3 bases: TGTGCCAGCAGCTACCGACAGGGCTCCCAAGAGACCCAGTACTTC. Filled out from reference TRBV11-2 and TRBJ2-5, the complete variable domain reads EAGVAQSPRYKIIEKRQSVAFWCNPISGHATLYWYQQILGQGPKLLIQFQNNGVVDDSQLPKDRFSAERLKGVDSTLKIQPAKLEDSAVYLCASSYRQGSQETQYFGPGTRLLVL.